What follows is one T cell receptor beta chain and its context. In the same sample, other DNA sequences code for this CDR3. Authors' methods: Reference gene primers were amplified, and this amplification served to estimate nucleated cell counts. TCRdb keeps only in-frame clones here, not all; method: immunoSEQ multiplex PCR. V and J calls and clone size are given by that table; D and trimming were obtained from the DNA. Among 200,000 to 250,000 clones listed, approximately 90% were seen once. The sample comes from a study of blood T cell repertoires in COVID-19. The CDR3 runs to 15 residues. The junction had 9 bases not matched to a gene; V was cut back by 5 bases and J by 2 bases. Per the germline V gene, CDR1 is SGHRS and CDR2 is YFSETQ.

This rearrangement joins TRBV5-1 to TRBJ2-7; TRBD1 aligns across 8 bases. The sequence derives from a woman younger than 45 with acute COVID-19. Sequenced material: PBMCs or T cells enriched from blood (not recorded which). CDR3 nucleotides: TGCGCCAGCAGTTTAGCCGGGACAGGCCCCTACGAGCAGTACTTC. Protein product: CASSLAGTGPYEQYF.